The 32 T cell receptor beta chains reported below all come from one sample, sequenced in a study of T cell responses to AZD1222 COVID-19 vaccine (dated by TCRdb to about 2021). Library creation used the immunoSEQ multiplex PCR assay. Entries here come from immuneACCESS through TCRdb and include only in-frame sequences with V and J called. Some clones fail to appear in such tables; in the studies checked, an unresolved V gene covers under half of the shortfall, and the cause of the remainder is unknown. The sample table contains about 140,000 clones; only one count was recorded for 85% to 95% of them. Around 12% of the sample lies in the top ten. Reading the label with the study, this specimen's time point is: sample from adult after SARS-CoV-2 infection, after symptom onset. The material sequenced was peripheral blood, taken after recovery from COVID-19. These receptors all stem from an adult who had recovered from COVID-19.

The gene calls are TRBV2 and TRBJ2-7, with 8 bases aligning to TRBD1. The V gene's germline CDR1 is SNHLY and CDR2 FYNNEI. V lost 4 bases to trimming and J lost 4 bases; unmatched junction nucleotides: 9. The CDR3 runs to 15 residues. The chain's CDR3 is CASSAGGGLGYEQYF. In DNA, the CDR3 is TGTGCCAGCAGTGCAGGGGGCGGGTTAGGATACGAGCAGTACTTC. Filled out from reference TRBV2 and TRBJ2-7, the complete variable domain reads EPEVTQTPSHQVTQMGQEVILRCVPISNHLYFYWYRQILGQKVEFLVSFYNNEISEKSEIFDDQFSVERPDGSNFTLKIRSTKLEDSAMYFCASSAGGGLGYEQYFGPGTRLTVT.

V and J are TRBV6-5 and TRBJ2-5; D perhaps matches TRBD2 (6 bases). V lost 2 bases to trimming and J lost 2 bases, with 12 bases between them. The CDR3 is 15 residues long. The germline CDR1 and CDR2 sequences are MNHEY and SVGAGI. CDR3 amino acids: CASSYGGFPQETQYF. The CDR3 bases are TGTGCCAGCAGTTACGGGGGGTTTCCGCAAGAGACCCAGTACTTC.

The rearrangement uses TRBV19 and TRBJ2-2; tentatively, D is TRBD1 or TRBD2 (6 bases each). The CDR3 contains 16 residues. Germline loops: CDR1 LNHDA, CDR2 SQIVND (reference sequence). With 0 bases removed from V and 1 base from J, the gap between germline ends came to 9 bases. The CDR3 loop reads CASSIEGGLNTGELFF. The CDR3 coding sequence is TGTGCCAGTAGTATAGAAGGGGGGCTGAACACCGGGGAGCTGTTTTTT.

The chain recombines TRBV3-1 (or the pseudogene TRBV3-2) with TRBJ2-7, with 7 bases identical to TRBD2. Germline assignment: CDR1 LGHDT and CDR2 YNNKEL (reference sequence). Trimming cost V 0 bases and J 6 bases; bases outside gene matches: 5. This CDR3 region has 14 residues. The CDR3 region has the DNA TGTGCCAGCAGCCAAGACGCTAGCGGCGGCGAGCAGTACTTC. It encodes CASSQDASGGEQYF.

The CDR3 region has the DNA TGTGCCAGCAGCCTATTGAACACTGAAGCTTTCTTT. This sequence encodes CASSLLNTEAFF. The rearrangement joins TRBV3-1 (or the pseudogene TRBV3-2) to TRBJ1-1, with no clear D. Deletions cut 4 bases from V and 0 bases from J, with 3 bases between. The CDR3 extends over 12 amino acids. Per germline, CDR1 LGHDT and CDR2 YNNKEL (reference sequence).

The genes are TRBV29-1 and TRBJ2-7; TRBD2 might be the D (5 bases). Trimming left V 6 bases short and J 3 bases short, with 21 bases between. Germline-derived CDR1 and CDR2 are SQVTM and ANQGSEA. CDR3 size: 15 residues. CDR3 bases: TGCAGCGTCCGAAAGGAGGCAATCCGGGGCTACGAGCAGTACTTC. Translating it yields CSVRKEAIRGYEQYF.

The CDR3 DNA is TGTGCCAGTAGTATAGCCCCTCTGGGCGGGAGGGGCAATGAGCAGTTCTTC. It yields the protein CASSIAPLGGRGNEQFF. The J gene is TRBJ2-1, the V gene TRBV19; TRBD2 matches 9 bases. This CDR3 spans 17 amino acids. Germline assignment: CDR1 LNHDA and CDR2 SQIVND (reference sequence). V shed 1 base, J shed 6 bases, and the junction held 10 bases outside the gene matches.

V usage is TRBV28 and J usage is TRBJ1-4; TRBD1 is a possible D gene (6 bases). Looked up from germline, CDR1 is MDHEN and CDR2 is SYDVKM. V lost 5 bases and J 7 bases, leaving 17 bases between the germline ends. The CDR3 totals 15 residues. The DNA for the CDR3 is TGTGCCAGCAGTGGGGGCGGGAAATTGAGTGAAAAACTGTTTTTT. Translation: CASSGGGKLSEKLFF.

This chain links TRBV28 with TRBJ2-7, with TRBD2 identical over 9 bases. With 4 bases clipped from V and 0 bases from J, the junction kept 10 bases outside the gene matches. The CDR3 loop spans 17 amino acids. From germline, CDR1 is MDHEN and CDR2 SYDVKM. CDR3 nucleotides: TGTGCCAGCAGTTCGCCCCGACTAGCGGCCCACTCCTACGAGCAGTACTTC. Translation gives CASSSPRLAAHSYEQYF.

The CDR3 here is CASSKDYYNEQFF. The CDR3 DNA sequence: TGTGCCAGTAGTAAGGACTACTACAATGAGCAGTTCTTC. V is TRBV19 and J is TRBJ2-1; tentative D call: TRBD2 (6 bases). CDR3 size: 13 residues. CDR1 and CDR2 (germline): LNHDA, SQIVND (reference sequence). Trimming left V 4 bases short and J 3 bases short, with 7 bases between.

The chain recombines TRBV6-5 with TRBJ2-5; 8 positions agree with TRBD2. The CDR3 runs 13 residues. With 2 bases clipped from V and 4 bases from J, the junction kept 0 bases outside the gene matches. The germline gives CDR1 MNHEY, CDR2 SVGAGI. CDR3 coding DNA: TGTGCCAGCAGTTACAGCGGGAGAGAGACCCAGTACTTC. Its protein is CASSYSGRETQYF.

This chain connects TRBV10-2 to TRBJ2-1; D is tentatively TRBD1 or TRBD2 (5 bases each). This CDR3 region has 16 residues. Germline loops: CDR1 WSHSY, CDR2 SAAADI. V lost 3 bases and J lost 6, with 18 bases in between. The CDR3 region is CASSEYVRMGPNEQFF. The CDR3 DNA follows: TGCGCCAGCAGTGAATATGTCAGGATGGGACCCAATGAGCAGTTCTTC.

Details on this clone: Distinct nucleotide sequences in the sample also encode this CDR3. The gene calls are TRBV7-9 and TRBJ1-6; no clear D. With 2 bases removed from V and 7 bases from J, the gap between germline ends came to 0 bases. The CDR3 sequence is 11 residues long. Germline V gives CDR1 SEHNR, CDR2 FQNEAQ (reference sequence). Here the CDR3 DNA reads TGTGCCAGCAGCTTAAATTCACCCCTCCACTTT. Protein product: CASSLNSPLHF.

This clone has only a few counts. This rearrangement joins TRBV7-3 to TRBJ2-1; D could derive from TRBD1 or TRBD2 (5 bases each). CDR1 is SGHTA, CDR2 FQGTGA, per germline. The CDR3 sequence is 14 residues long. The ends were cut back, 5 bases at V and 5 bases at J, with 13 bases in the middle. The DNA of the CDR3 is TGTGCCAGCAGCGCACTGGGGACCCACAATGAGCAGTTCTTC. Its protein is CASSALGTHNEQFF. The full variable domain, its missing parts supplied by reference TRBV7-3 and TRBJ2-1, is GAGVSQTPSNKVTEKGKYVELRCDPISGHTALYWYRQSLGQGPEFLIYFQGTGAADDSGLPNDRFFAVRPEGSVSTLKIQRTERGDSAVYLCASSALGTHNEQFFGPGTRLTVL.

The rearrangement joins TRBV6-5 to TRBJ1-2; no clear D gene. Germline V lookup: CDR1 MNHEY, CDR2 SVGAGI. V was clipped by 0 bases and J by 5 bases, with 10 bases between them. This CDR3 has 14 amino acids. In DNA, the CDR3 is TGTGCCAGCAGTTACTCTTTAGGGTTTTATGGCTACACCTTC. As protein: CASSYSLGFYGYTF.

This clone came up once. This chain joins TRBV7-9 and TRBJ1-6, with D possibly being TRBD1 (6 bases). Germline V CDR1 and CDR2: SEHNR, FQNEAQ (reference sequence). This CDR3 contains 14 residues. V lost 6 bases and J 7 bases, leaving 13 bases between the germline ends. As DNA, the CDR3 is TGTGCCAGCAGTCTGGGGGCGGTGAATTCACCCCTCCACTTT. This codes for CASSLGAVNSPLHF.

The chain employs TRBV24-1 and TRBJ1-2; D is unclear. Germline V gene lookup returns CDR1 KGHDR and CDR2 SFDVKD. V gave up 1 base and J gave up 4 bases, with 3 bases separating them. CDR3 length: 12 residues. The CDR3 loop reads CATSDLFYGYTF. CDR3 in DNA: TGTGCCACCAGTGATTTATTCTATGGCTACACCTTC.

This clone appeared a single time. V is TRBV11-2 and J is TRBJ1-1; 7 positions agree with TRBD1. Per germline, CDR1 SGHAT and CDR2 FQNNGV. Germline trimming cut 4 bases from V and 5 bases from J; bases unmatched to any gene: 13. CDR3 length: 16 amino acids. CDR3 protein: CASSSFKQGSGTEAFF. Written as DNA, the CDR3 is TGTGCCAGCAGCTCTTTCAAACAGGGGAGTGGTACTGAAGCTTTCTTT. The complete variable domain, with remaining parts taken from reference TRBV11-2 and TRBJ1-1, reads EAGVAQSPRYKIIEKRQSVAFWCNPISGHATLYWYQQILGQGPKLLIQFQNNGVVDDSQLPKDRFSAERLKGVDSTLKIQPAKLEDSAVYLCASSSFKQGSGTEAFFGQGTRLTVV.

The rearrangement joins TRBV6-5 to TRBJ1-1, with TRBD1 matching 7 bases. The V gene's germline CDR1 is MNHEY and CDR2 SVGAGI. The junction had 5 bases not matched to a gene; V was cut back by 2 bases and J by 5 bases. CDR3 length equals 14 residues. CDR3 in DNA: TGTGCCAGCAGTTACAGACAGGGTCGGACTGAAGCTTTCTTT. As protein: CASSYRQGRTEAFF.

CDR3 nucleotides: TGCGCCAGCAGCCAACTCTCGTGGGAGACCCAGTACTTC. This encodes CASSQLSWETQYF. V and J are TRBV4-1 and TRBJ2-5, with unresolved D. Between the trimmed V and J ends, which lost 2 bases and 5 bases, there was a span of 9 bases. The CDR3 is made up of 13 amino acids. CDR1 and CDR2 (germline): MGHRA, YSYEKL.

The chain carries TRBV11-2 and TRBJ2-7, with D uncertain. The length of the CDR3 is 13 residues. The V end lost 4 bases, the J end lost 3 bases, and 10 bases lay between the germline ends. Germline V gene sequence: CDR1 SGHAT, CDR2 FQNNGV. CDR3: CASSSLGNYEQYF. Here the CDR3 DNA reads TGTGCCAGCAGCTCCCTAGGAAACTACGAGCAGTACTTC.

This clone counts as medium-sized. This sequence joins TRBV30 and TRBJ1-6; 7 positions agree with TRBD1. This CDR3 is 14 amino acids long. CDR1 and CDR2 (germline): GTSNPN, SVGIG (reference sequence). V lost 4 bases and J lost 7; bases outside the gene matches: 7. CDR3 amino acids: CAWTTGQENSPLHF. DNA for the CDR3: TGTGCCTGGACGACCGGACAGGAAAATTCACCCCTCCACTTT.

Only a few counts were recorded for this clone. V gene TRBV29-1 combines with J gene TRBJ2-1, with D possibly being TRBD1 or TRBD2 (6 bases each). Per the germline V gene, CDR1 is SQVTM and CDR2 is ANQGSEA. The CDR3 is made up of 13 amino acids. The CDR3 here is CGTGDNQYNEQFF. The CDR3 DNA follows: TGCGGGACTGGGGACAACCAGTACAATGAGCAGTTCTTC.

The V call is TRBV18, the J call TRBJ2-5; 7 bases are shared with TRBD1. With 6 bases clipped from V and 1 base from J, the junction kept 8 bases outside the gene matches. Germline V lookup: CDR1 KGHSH, CDR2 LQKENI. The CDR3 contains 15 residues. CDR3 region: CASSSRTGVQETQYF. CDR3 sequence (DNA): TGTGCCAGCTCCTCTCGGACAGGAGTCCAAGAGACCCAGTACTTC. Full variable domain (remainder filled in from reference TRBV18 and TRBJ2-5): NAGVMQNPRHLVRRRGQEARLRCSPMKGHSHVYWYRQLPEEGLKFMVYLQKENIIDESGMPKERFSAEFPKEGPSILRIQQVVRGDSAAYFCASSSRTGVQETQYFGPGTRLLVL.

V usage is TRBV28 and J usage is TRBJ1-2; 8 nucleotides line up with TRBD1. The J segment lost 1 base and the V segment lost 11 bases, leaving 12 bases of the junction unmatched. The CDR3 contains 15 residues. Looked up from germline, CDR1 is MDHEN and CDR2 is SYDVKM. CDR3: CAGAWTGRGNYGYTF. Here the CDR3 DNA reads TGTGCCGGGGCCTGGACAGGGAGGGGTAACTATGGCTACACCTTC.

The J gene is TRBJ2-2, the V gene TRBV19, with 9 bases fitting TRBD1. This CDR3 comprises 16 residues. Trimming at V came to 5 bases and at J to 0 bases, leaving 4 bases not matched to a gene. Germline lookup yields CDR1 LNHDA and CDR2 SQIVND (reference sequence). CDR3 in amino acids: CASSPTGGSNTGELFF. CDR3 bases: TGTGCCAGTAGTCCTACAGGGGGCTCGAACACCGGGGAGCTGTTTTTT.

The chain uses TRBV6-5 and TRBJ2-1, with 13 bases lining up with TRBD2. The CDR3 has 15 residues. Per the germline V gene, CDR1 is MNHEY and CDR2 is SVGAGI. The V gene end was trimmed by 6 bases and the J gene end by 4 bases; junction bases not matched to a gene: 3. The CDR3 spells CASSILAGGYNEQFF. For the CDR3, the DNA is TGTGCCAGCAGCATACTAGCGGGAGGGTACAATGAGCAGTTCTTC.

This clone appeared once. The chain combines TRBV9 with TRBJ2-2, with D uncertain. The CDR3 is made up of 12 amino acids. The V gene lost 4 bases and the J gene lost 1 base, with 2 bases spanning the gap. Germline CDR1 reads SGDLS; CDR2 reads YYNGEE. For the CDR3, the DNA is TGTGCCAGCAGCTTGAACACCGGGGAGCTGTTTTTT. Translated: CASSLNTGELFF.

This chain joins TRBV28 and TRBJ2-3; 7 bases match TRBD2. The CDR3 has 17 amino acids. Trimming took 4 bases from V and 4 from J; bases not matched to a gene: 14. Germline loops: CDR1 MDHEN, CDR2 SYDVKM. The CDR3 coding sequence is TGTGCCAGCAGTTCCTCCCGGGGGGAGGAGGTGGCAGATACGCAGTATTTT. Encoded protein: CASSSSRGEEVADTQYF.

The V and J genes are TRBV6-5 and TRBJ2-1; possibly TRBD2 for D (5 bases). The V and J ends lost 4 bases and 13 bases respectively, with 11 bases between them. This CDR3 region has 11 residues. Germline lookup yields CDR1 MNHEY and CDR2 SVGAGI. CDR3 sequence: CASSSPGYQFF. In nucleotides, the CDR3 is TGTGCCAGCAGTTCCCCGGGATACCAGTTCTTC.

The chain has TRBV2 and TRBJ1-2; no clear D gene. The germline V gene encodes CDR1 SNHLY and CDR2 FYNNEI. V shed 5 bases and J shed 8 bases, with 12 bases lying between them. This CDR3 has 12 amino acids. CDR3 protein: CASSQGPRGYTF. For the CDR3, the DNA is TGTGCCAGCAGTCAAGGACCAAGAGGCTACACCTTC.

This clone was counted a few times. V usage is TRBV5-1 and J usage is TRBJ1-2; the D is unclear. This CDR3 is built from 13 residues. The V end lost 4 bases, the J end lost 10 bases, and 17 bases lay between the germline ends. Per germline, CDR1 SGHRS and CDR2 YFSETQ. The chain's CDR3 is CASSPPRTLDYTF. In DNA, the CDR3 is TGCGCCAGCAGCCCCCCCCGCACCTTAGACTACACCTTC.